The clone carrying this T cell receptor (beta chain) was detected ten times or more. Its specificity is unknown. These data belong to a study of CD8 T cells in ankylosing spondylitis. Researchers built TCR beta libraries using quantitative 5'-RACE with molecular barcodes. MiXCR, applied by TCRdb to the 5' RACE reads, yields one record per CDR3 protein. Of around 490,000 distinct CDR3 sequences listed, about 5.7% are singletons. General study findings and limits: Blood of patients with ankylosing spondylitis appeared to be characterized by a TCR beta motif of about 8 highly homologous variants. Earlier authors reported some of these motif variants in reactive arthritis synovial fluid and blood. There was reportedly significant enrichment of clones that were disease-linked in matched ankylosing spondylitis synovial fluid.

Trimming removed 2 bases at V and 3 bases at J, with 7 bases between. The germline V gene has CDR1 MNHEY and CDR2 SMNVEV (reference sequence). This CDR3 has 13 residues. The sample was blood, either unsorted or a sorted T cell fraction (not recorded which). The chain carries TRBV27 and TRBJ1-1; D ambiguous. This TCR was sampled from a male donor with ankylosing spondylitis. The CDR3 region is CASSLAQYTEAFF. The CDR3 coding sequence is TGTGCCAGCAGTTTAGCACAATACACTGAAGCTTTCTTT.